This T cell receptor (beta chain) came from a study of blood T cell repertoires in COVID-19 (dated by TCRdb to about 2020). About the investigation overall: Samples covering the acute and convalescent phases of COVID-19 were provided by collaborators in the United States, Italy and Spain. The prospective study material was composed of cDNA or gDNA derived from T cells, B-cell-depleted T cells, or PBMCs. Deeply sampled blood TCRbeta repertoires from subjects exposed to, actively infected with, or recovered from COVID-19 were included in the dataset. The repertoires were made available in a free public database intended to serve as a resource for research on the immune response to SARS-CoV-2. Samples were obtained from the ongoing ImmuneRACE study (first 160 participants) and from 1,254 subjects provided by 6 global collaborators. Sample metadata almost always included a de-identified subject ID, COVID-19 status, age in years and sex. Where available, HLA class I and class II types were taken from metadata supplied by the sample provider and were not determined by assay-based typing. The paper as a whole reports these results and caveats: The amount of clinical and demographic metadata varied by source and participant and was provided uncurated.

The immunoSEQ Assay, a bias-controlled multiplex PCR, was used to amplify TCRbeta CDR3 regions from genomic DNA. As for the authors' bioinformatics: Within the assay, amplification of reference gene primers was used to estimate how many nucleated cells each sample contained. To quantify the absolute abundance of each unique TCRbeta CDR3 rearrangement, sequence reads were collapsed and filtered. For each sample, productive Simpson clonality was calculated as the square root of Simpson's diversity index over productive rearrangements. TCRdb took over this immuneACCESS table, retaining in-frame rearrangements with V and J assigned. Such tables are incomplete; in checked studies, under half of the missing clones stem from an unresolved V gene, and the remainder is unexplained. The DNA gave D and trimming, while V, J and clone size come from that table. Recorded for this sample are about 90,000 clones; around 90% of them occurred a single time. The ten most abundant clones make up about 1.8% of the sample.

Collaborating institutions collected whole blood in K2EDTA tubes following their own protocols. Collaborator samples were shipped for TCRbeta analysis as frozen whole blood, isolated PBMCs, or DNA extracted from either sample type. Ends trimmed: V by 5 bases, J by 8 bases; bases unmatched to a gene: 7. From the cysteine through the phenylalanine, the CDR3 covers 15 amino acids. Only the CDR3 part of the read is kept: 45 bases, read in frame from the first base. The germline V gene specifies MDHEN as CDR1 and SYDVKM as CDR2. Concerning this clone itself: Its target antigen remains unknown. Nothing much larger sits one base from this clone, and base qualities are not available.

The specimen was peripheral blood. This TCR was sampled from a human donor with active COVID-19. The donor label of this sample is uncertain. The chain is made from TRBV28 and TRBJ1-4; the central 11 bases match TRBD1. The CDR3 region: CASSLPWTGGEKLFF. The bases read TGTGCCAGCAGTCTCCCCTGGACAGGGGGCGAAAAACTGTTTTTT. The full variable domain, completed from the reference TRBV28 and TRBJ1-4 proteins outside the CDR3, reads DVKVTQSSRYLVKRTGEKVFLECVQDMDHENMFWYRQDPGLGLRLIYFSYDVKMKEKGDIPEGYSVSREKKERFSLILESASTNQTSMYLCASSLPWTGGEKLFFGSGTQLSVL.